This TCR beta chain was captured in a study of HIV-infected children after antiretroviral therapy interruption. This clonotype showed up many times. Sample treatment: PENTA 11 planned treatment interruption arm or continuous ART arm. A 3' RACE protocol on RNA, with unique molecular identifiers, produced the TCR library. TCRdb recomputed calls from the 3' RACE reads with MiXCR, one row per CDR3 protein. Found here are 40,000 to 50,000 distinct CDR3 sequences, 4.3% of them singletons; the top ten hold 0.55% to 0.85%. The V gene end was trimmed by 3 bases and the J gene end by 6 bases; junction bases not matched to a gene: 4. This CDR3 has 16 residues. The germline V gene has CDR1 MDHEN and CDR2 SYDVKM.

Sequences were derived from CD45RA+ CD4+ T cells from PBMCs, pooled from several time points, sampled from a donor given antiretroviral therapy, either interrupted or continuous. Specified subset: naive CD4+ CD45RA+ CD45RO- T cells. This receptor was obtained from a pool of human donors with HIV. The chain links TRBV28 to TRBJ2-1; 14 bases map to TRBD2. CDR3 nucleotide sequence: TGTGCCAGCAGTTTGGCCGGACTAGCGGGGGGCAATGAGCAGTTCTTC. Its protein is CASSLAGLAGGNEQFF.